One sample yielded the 15 T cell receptor beta chains listed below, sequenced in a study of vaccination and CD4 T cells after COVID-19. Treatment noted: approximately nine-day PBMC culture with coronavirus spike peptide pools or control peptides (ViraFEST assay). For these TCRs, the target antigens are not known. At the Johns Hopkins FTIC core, DNA taken from cultured CD4+ T cells was sequenced by way of the Oncomine TCR Beta short-read assay. Via MiXCR, TCRdb re-called the PCR reads, giving one row per CDR3 protein. This sample has under 13,000 distinct CDR3 sequences; roughly 41% occur once, and the top ten carry more than 9%. Material: CD4+ T cells from blood, cultured in vitro, obtained after SARS-CoV-2 vaccination. The receptors were gathered from a human donor who had recovered from COVID-19.

The chain combines TRBV20-1 with TRBJ1-5; D is uncertain. The CDR3 consists of 23 residues. Germline-derived CDR1 and CDR2 are DFQATT and SNEGSKA (reference sequence). The V end was cut by 3 bases, the J end by 4 bases, with 40 bases between. CDR3 sequence: CSASGAGSLVEWVRASGNQPQHF. CDR3 in DNA: TGCAGTGCTAGCGGAGCGGGGAGTTTAGTCGAGTGGGTTCGGGCCTCTGGGAATCAGCCCCAGCATTTT.

This clonotype occurred a few times. The chain joins TRBV11-2 to TRBJ2-1; no definite D call. This CDR3 spans 13 amino acids. From germline, CDR1 is SGHAT and CDR2 FQNNGV. Trimming stripped 5 bases from V and 11 bases from J, with 16 bases between. CDR3 DNA sequence: TGTGCCAGCAGCCGAAACACTACACCAAAGCAGTTCTTC. It translates to CASSRNTTPKQFF.

This clonotype appeared a single time. The V and J genes are TRBV7-9 and TRBJ2-6; D call uncertain. This CDR3 is 15 amino acids long. Per the germline V gene, CDR1 is SEHNR and CDR2 is FQNEAQ (reference sequence). V was trimmed by 1 base and J by 1 base, leaving 5 bases between them. In DNA, the CDR3 is TGTGCCAGCAGCTTAGGGGTTTCTGGGGCCAACGTCCTGACTTTC. Encoded protein: CASSLGVSGANVLTF.

This clonotype appeared a few times. The chain is built from TRBV19 and TRBJ1-2, with unresolved D. This CDR3 spans 13 amino acids. V lost 7 bases to trimming and J lost 8 bases, with 17 bases between them. Germline CDR1 reads LNHDA; CDR2 reads SQIVND (reference sequence). The CDR3 DNA follows: TGTGCCAGTAACCCCCCCAATTCCTGGGGCTACACCTTC. Amino acids: CASNPPNSWGYTF.

The rearrangement uses TRBV7-9 and TRBJ2-7; possible D gene TRBD2, 6 bases. CDR1 is SEHNR, CDR2 FQNEAQ, per germline (reference sequence). V lost 5 bases to trimming and J lost 5 bases, with 10 bases between them. The CDR3 covers 12 residues. DNA for the CDR3: TGTGCCAGCAGCGAAACGGGAGACGAGCAGTACTTC. Its protein product is CASSETGDEQYF.

This clonotype was counted once. The chain recombines TRBV14 with TRBJ2-5; TRBD2 is a possible D gene (6 bases). The CDR3 runs 18 residues. The germline V gene encodes CDR1 SGHDN and CDR2 FVKESK. V dropped 3 bases and J dropped 0 bases, with 20 bases sitting between them. The CDR3 reads CASSHSGLSGPYQETQYF. CDR3 DNA: TGTGCCAGCAGCCACTCCGGCTTGAGCGGGCCTTACCAAGAGACCCAGTACTTC.

The V gene is TRBV7-3, the J gene TRBJ2-1; 11 nucleotides line up with TRBD2. The CDR3 sequence is 16 residues long. Trimming removed 4 bases from V and 6 bases from J; junction bases left unmatched: 8. Germline values: CDR1 SGHTA, CDR2 FQGTGA. CDR3 residues: CASSSSTSGRPNEQFF. CDR3 in DNA: TGTGCCAGCAGCTCCTCTACTAGCGGGAGACCCAATGAGCAGTTCTTC.

The rearrangement links TRBV25-1 to TRBJ1-2; D unclear. Germline V gene data show CDR1 as MGHDK and CDR2 as SYGVNS. V lost 2 bases, J lost 4 bases, and 23 bases lay in between. The length of the CDR3 is 18 residues. CDR3 amino acids: CASSERWEGTGWGYGYTF. CDR3 bases: TGTGCCAGCAGTGAACGCTGGGAGGGCACTGGATGGGGCTATGGCTACACCTTC.

This clonotype appeared a few times. The chain joins TRBV10-1 to TRBJ1-3; no clear D. Germline V CDR1 and CDR2: WNHNN, SYGVQD (reference sequence). CDR3 length equals 14 residues. Deletions cut 6 bases from V and 3 bases from J, with 12 bases between. CDR3 amino acids: CASSRAGSGNTIYF. For the CDR3, the DNA is TGCGCCAGCAGCCGGGCCGGGAGTGGAAACACCATATATTTT.

The J gene is TRBJ2-4, the V gene TRBV20-1; tentative D call: TRBD1 (5 bases). The germline V gene encodes CDR1 DFQATT and CDR2 SNEGSKA (reference sequence). The CDR3 contains 13 residues. Trimming took 1 base from V and 6 from J, leaving 10 bases between them. The CDR3: CSARGPGLNIQYF. Written as DNA, the CDR3 is TGCAGTGCTAGAGGTCCAGGGTTAAACATTCAGTACTTC.

In its sample, this clonotype is medium-sized (0.01 to 0.1%). The chain combines TRBV2 with TRBJ2-5; 15 nucleotides agree with TRBD2. This CDR3 region has 14 residues. Germline V CDR1 and CDR2: SNHLY, FYNNEI. J was trimmed by 7 bases and V by 10 bases; bases with no gene match: 7. This CDR3 reads CATGTSGRRGTQYF. Written as DNA, the CDR3 is TGTGCCACCGGGACTAGCGGGAGGCGGGGGACCCAGTACTTC. Based on the CDR3 plus reference TRBV2 and TRBJ2-5, the full variable domain is EPEVTQTPSHQVTQMGQEVILRCVPISNHLYFYWYRQILGQKVEFLVSFYNNEISEKSEIFDDQFSVERPDGSNFTLKIRSTKLEDSAMYFCATGTSGRRGTQYFGPGTRLLVL.

The chain is built from TRBV27 and TRBJ1-2; 8 bases align to TRBD1. Germline lookup yields CDR1 MNHEY and CDR2 SMNVEV (reference sequence). The trim removed 6 bases at V and 1 base at J, leaving 4 bases unmatched. This CDR3 has 14 amino acids. The CDR3 sequence: CASRGTGSNYGYTF. CDR3 sequence (DNA): TGTGCCAGCAGGGGGACAGGAAGTAACTATGGCTACACCTTC.

The chain links TRBV6-2 or TRBV6-3 to TRBJ1-5; maybe TRBD1 (5 bases). V lost 5 bases to trimming and J lost 7 bases, with 15 bases between them. Germline lookup yields CDR1 MNHEY and CDR2 SVGEGT. The CDR3 is 14 residues long. CDR3 loop: CASSGLGGNQPQHF. Written as DNA, the CDR3 is TGTGCCAGCAGTGGTCTTGGGGGGAACCAGCCCCAGCATTTT.

This clonotype occurred a few times. The V call is TRBV28, the J call TRBJ1-5; D call uncertain. V dropped 10 bases and J dropped 4 bases, with 14 bases sitting between them. This CDR3 is 13 amino acids long. The germline gives CDR1 MDHEN, CDR2 SYDVKM. CDR3 region: CANSGIRNQPQHF. The CDR3 bases are TGTGCCAACTCCGGGATCCGTAATCAGCCCCAGCATTTT.

This clonotype was observed a handful of times. V usage is TRBV12-3 or TRBV12-4 and J usage is TRBJ2-5; TRBD1 might be the D (6 bases). Trimming cost V 3 bases and J 5 bases, with 13 bases left between them. The CDR3 is 14 amino acids. The CDR3 protein is CASSFGTQGETQYF. The DNA for the CDR3 is TGTGCCAGCAGTTTCGGGACCCAGGGGGAGACCCAGTACTTC.